The present TCR beta chain was sequenced within a study of human T cells and chemical hapten exposure. Each CDR3 protein is one row after TCRdb ran MiXCR on the RACE reads. Of some 90,000 distinct CDR3 sequences listed, approximately 9.7% are singletons. The table lists this clonotype with many counts. No DNA is shown, since the ends of the CDR3 on it are uncertain; the CDR3 is the one TCRdb lists. Time point described: healthy volunteer bleed at 2 weeks. RNA extraction used unfractionated whole blood as the source of total RNA. Sequenced input: whole blood. This TCR came from a female donor in good health. Some clones in this sample may be carry-over from other donors' samples.

The CDR3 spells CASSSSLRQGWAPGANVLTF. The V gene is TRBV21-1, the J gene TRBJ2-6; the table's D call, TRBD1, was not checked against the DNA. TRBV21-1 is assigned pseudogene status. The CDR3 length equals 20 residues, ends included.